This T cell receptor beta chain was captured in a study of technical replicates of blood from a few donors. Sequencing was performed with immunoSEQ multiplex PCR; in TCRdb, only in-frame clones are kept and a portion is missing. The sample comprises 100,000 or so clones, approximately 95% of which are singletons, and roughly 0.19% rests with the top ten. There are 17 residues in the CDR3. Per the germline V gene, CDR1 is SGHTA and CDR2 is FQGTGA. With 0 bases clipped from V and 4 bases from J, the junction kept 12 bases outside the gene matches. The chain joins TRBV7-3 to TRBJ2-7; TRBD1 matches at 7 bases. The origin of this receptor is a human donor in good health. The sample was T cells isolated from PBMCs. The CDR3 sequence is CASSLTGVDRVGYEQYF. DNA for the CDR3: TGTGCCAGCAGCTTAACGGGGGTCGACAGGGTGGGGTACGAGCAGTACTTC. The full variable domain, its missing parts supplied by reference TRBV7-3 and TRBJ2-7, is GAGVSQTPSNKVTEKGKYVELRCDPISGHTALYWYRQSLGQGPEFLIYFQGTGAADDSGLPNDRFFAVRPEGSVSTLKIQRTERGDSAVYLCASSLTGVDRVGYEQYFGPGTRLTVT.